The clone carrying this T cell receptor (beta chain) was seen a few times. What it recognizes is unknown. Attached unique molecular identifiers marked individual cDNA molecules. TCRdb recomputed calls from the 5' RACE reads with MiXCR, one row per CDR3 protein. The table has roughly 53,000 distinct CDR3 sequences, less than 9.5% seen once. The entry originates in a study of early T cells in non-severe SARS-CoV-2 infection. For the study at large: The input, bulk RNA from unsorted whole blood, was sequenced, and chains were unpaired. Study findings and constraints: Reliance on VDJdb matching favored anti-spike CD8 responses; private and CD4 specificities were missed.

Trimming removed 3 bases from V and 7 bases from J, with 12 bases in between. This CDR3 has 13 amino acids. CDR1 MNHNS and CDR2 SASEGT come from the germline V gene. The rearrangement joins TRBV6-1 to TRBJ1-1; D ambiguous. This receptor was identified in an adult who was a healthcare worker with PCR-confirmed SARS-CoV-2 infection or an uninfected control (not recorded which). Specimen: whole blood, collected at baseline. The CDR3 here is CASSDILGFEAFF. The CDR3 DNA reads TGTGCCAGCAGTGATATCTTGGGATTTGAAGCTTTCTTT.